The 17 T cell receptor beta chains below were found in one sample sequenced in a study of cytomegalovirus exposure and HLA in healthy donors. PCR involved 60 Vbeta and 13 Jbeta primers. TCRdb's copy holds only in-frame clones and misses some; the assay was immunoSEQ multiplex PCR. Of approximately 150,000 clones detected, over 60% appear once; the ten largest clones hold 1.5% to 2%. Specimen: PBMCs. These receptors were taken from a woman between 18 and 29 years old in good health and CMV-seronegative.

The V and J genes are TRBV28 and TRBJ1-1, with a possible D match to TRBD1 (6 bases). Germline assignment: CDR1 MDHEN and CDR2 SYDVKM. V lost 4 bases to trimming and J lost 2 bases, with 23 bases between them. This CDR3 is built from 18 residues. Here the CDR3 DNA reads TGTGCCAGCAGTTCGCTTACAGGGACCGGGACGCTAAACACTGAAGCTTTCTTT. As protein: CASSSLTGTGTLNTEAFF.

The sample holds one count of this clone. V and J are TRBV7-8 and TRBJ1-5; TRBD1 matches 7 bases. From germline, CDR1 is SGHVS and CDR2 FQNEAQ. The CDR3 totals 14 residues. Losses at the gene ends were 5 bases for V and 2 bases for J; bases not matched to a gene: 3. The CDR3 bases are TGTGCCAGCAGCACTACAGGGGGCAATCAGCCCCAGCATTTT. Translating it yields CASSTTGGNQPQHF.

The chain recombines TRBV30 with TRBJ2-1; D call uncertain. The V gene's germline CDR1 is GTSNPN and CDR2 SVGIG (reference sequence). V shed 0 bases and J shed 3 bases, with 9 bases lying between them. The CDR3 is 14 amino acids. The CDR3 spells CAWSVGLDYNEQFF. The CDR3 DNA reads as TGTGCCTGGAGTGTCGGCCTAGACTACAATGAGCAGTTCTTC. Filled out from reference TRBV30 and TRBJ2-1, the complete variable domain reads SQTIHQWPATLVQPVGSPLSLECTVEGTSNPNLYWYRQAAGRGLQLLFYSVGIGQISSEVPQNLSASRPQDRQFILSSKKLLLSDSGFYLCAWSVGLDYNEQFFGPGTRLTVL.

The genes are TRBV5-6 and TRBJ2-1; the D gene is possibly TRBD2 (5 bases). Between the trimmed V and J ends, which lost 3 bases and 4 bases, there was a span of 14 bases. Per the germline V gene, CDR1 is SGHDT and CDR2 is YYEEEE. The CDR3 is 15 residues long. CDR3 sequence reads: CASSSGPEGYNEQFF. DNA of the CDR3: TGTGCCAGCAGCTCGGGTCCTGAGGGATACAATGAGCAGTTCTTC.

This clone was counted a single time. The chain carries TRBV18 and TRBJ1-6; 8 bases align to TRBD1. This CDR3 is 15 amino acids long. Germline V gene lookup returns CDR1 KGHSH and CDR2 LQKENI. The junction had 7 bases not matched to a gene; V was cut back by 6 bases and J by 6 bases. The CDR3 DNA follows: TGTGCCAGCTCTGTGACAGGGGACCGTAATTCACCCCTCCACTTT. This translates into CASSVTGDRNSPLHF.

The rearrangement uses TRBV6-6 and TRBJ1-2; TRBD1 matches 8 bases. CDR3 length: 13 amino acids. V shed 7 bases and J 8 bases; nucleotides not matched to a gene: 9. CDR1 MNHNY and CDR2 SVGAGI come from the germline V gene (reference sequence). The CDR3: CASMRQGYGGYTF. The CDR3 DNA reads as TGTGCCAGCATGAGACAGGGGTACGGGGGCTACACCTTC.

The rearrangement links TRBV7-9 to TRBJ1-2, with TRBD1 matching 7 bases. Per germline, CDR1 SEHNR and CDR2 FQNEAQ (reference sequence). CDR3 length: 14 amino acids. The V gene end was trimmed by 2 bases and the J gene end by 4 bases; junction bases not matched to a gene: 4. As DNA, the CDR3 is TGTGCCAGCAGCTTAACCGGGACAGCCTATGGCTACACCTTC. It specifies CASSLTGTAYGYTF.

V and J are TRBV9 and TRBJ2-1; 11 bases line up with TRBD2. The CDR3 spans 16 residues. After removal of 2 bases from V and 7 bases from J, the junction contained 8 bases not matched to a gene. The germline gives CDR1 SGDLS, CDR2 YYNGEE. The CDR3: CASSVSLAGGLNEQFF. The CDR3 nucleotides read TGTGCCAGCAGCGTTTCCCTAGCGGGAGGTTTGAATGAGCAGTTCTTC.

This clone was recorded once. Here the CDR3 reads CASSFSGTSGGYNEQFF. The CDR3 DNA is TGTGCCAGCTCATTTTCCGGGACTAGCGGGGGATACAATGAGCAGTTCTTC. The chain links TRBV18 to TRBJ2-1, with 14 bases identical to TRBD2. The V gene's germline CDR1 is KGHSH and CDR2 LQKENI. CDR3 length equals 17 residues. V gave up 5 bases and J gave up 4 bases; unmatched junction bases: 7.

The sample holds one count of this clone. CDR3 loop: CASSLGRGDEQFF. The CDR3 DNA reads as TGTGCCAGCAGCTTAGGACGGGGGGATGAGCAGTTCTTC. The V gene is TRBV7-2, the J gene TRBJ2-1; 7 positions agree with TRBD2. V shed 1 base and J 8 bases; nucleotides not matched to a gene: 2. The germline V gene encodes CDR1 SGHTA and CDR2 FQGNSA. The CDR3 covers 13 residues.

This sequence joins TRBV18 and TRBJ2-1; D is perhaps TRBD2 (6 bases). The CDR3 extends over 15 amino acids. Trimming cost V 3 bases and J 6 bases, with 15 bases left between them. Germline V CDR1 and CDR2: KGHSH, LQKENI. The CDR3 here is CASSPRLENLNEQFF. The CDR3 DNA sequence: TGTGCCAGCTCACCGCGACTAGAGAACCTCAATGAGCAGTTCTTC.

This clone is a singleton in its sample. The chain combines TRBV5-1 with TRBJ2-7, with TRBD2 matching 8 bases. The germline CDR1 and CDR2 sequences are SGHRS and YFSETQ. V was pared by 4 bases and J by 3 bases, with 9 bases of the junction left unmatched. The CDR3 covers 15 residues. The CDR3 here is CASSPPLSGDYEQYF. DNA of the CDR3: TGCGCCAGCAGCCCCCCCCTTAGCGGGGACTACGAGCAGTACTTC.

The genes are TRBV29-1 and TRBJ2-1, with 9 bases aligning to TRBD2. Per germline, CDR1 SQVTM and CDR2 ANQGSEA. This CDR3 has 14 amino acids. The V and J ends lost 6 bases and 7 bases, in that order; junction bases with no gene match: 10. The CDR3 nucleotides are TGCAGCGTCGCCAGGTCTAGCGGGACGAATGAGCAGTTCTTC. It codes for CSVARSSGTNEQFF.

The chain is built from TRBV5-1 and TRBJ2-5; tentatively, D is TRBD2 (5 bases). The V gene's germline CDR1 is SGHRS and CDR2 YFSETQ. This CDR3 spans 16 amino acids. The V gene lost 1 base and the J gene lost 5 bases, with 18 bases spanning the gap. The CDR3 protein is CASSLIRLIGGETQYF. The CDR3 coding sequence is TGCGCCAGCAGCTTGATTAGGCTCATTGGCGGGGAGACCCAGTACTTC.

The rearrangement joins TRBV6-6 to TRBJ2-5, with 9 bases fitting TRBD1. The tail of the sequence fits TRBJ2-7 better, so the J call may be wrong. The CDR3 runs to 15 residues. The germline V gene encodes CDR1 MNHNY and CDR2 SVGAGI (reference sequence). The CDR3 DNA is TGTGCCAGCAGTACCGGGACAGGGAGCTCCTACGAGCAGTACTTC. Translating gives CASSTGTGSSYEQYF.

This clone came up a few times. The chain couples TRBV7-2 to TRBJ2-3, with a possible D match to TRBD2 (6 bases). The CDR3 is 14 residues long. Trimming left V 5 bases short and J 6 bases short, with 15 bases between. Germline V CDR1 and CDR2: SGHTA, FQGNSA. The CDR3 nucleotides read TGTGCCAGCAGCGGAGGGACCGCTGTGGATACGCAGTATTTT. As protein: CASSGGTAVDTQYF.

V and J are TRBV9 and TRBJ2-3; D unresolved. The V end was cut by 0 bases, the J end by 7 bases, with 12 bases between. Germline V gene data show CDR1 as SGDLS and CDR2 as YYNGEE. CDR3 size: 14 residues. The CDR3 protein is CASSVDSNQNTQYF. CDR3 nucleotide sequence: TGTGCCAGCAGCGTAGATAGCAATCAAAATACGCAGTATTTT. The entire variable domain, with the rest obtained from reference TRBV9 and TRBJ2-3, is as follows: DSGVTQTPKHLITATGQRVTLRCSPRSGDLSVYWYQQSLDQGLQFLIQYYNGEERAKGNILERFSAQQFPDLHSELNLSSLELGDSALYFCASSVDSNQNTQYFGPGTRLTVL.